These 15 T cell receptor beta chains share one sample of origin, sequenced in a study of cytomegalovirus exposure and HLA in healthy donors. Vbeta (60) and Jbeta (13) primers were used in the PCR. Clones were sequenced by immunoSEQ multiplex PCR, and TCRdb holds only the in-frame ones, with some missing. Altogether roughly 99,000 clones are present, more than 70% being singletons, with the ten largest covering 7% to 8%. Sequencing used PBMCs. These receptor sequences come from a man between 25 and 39 years old in good health and CMV-seronegative.

The chain has TRBV7-2 and TRBJ2-5, with TRBD2 identical over 12 bases. V trimming: 2 bases; J trimming: 5 bases; junction bases outside the gene matches: 3. The CDR3 sequence is 15 residues long. Per germline, CDR1 SGHTA and CDR2 FQGNSA. The CDR3 bases are TGTGCCAGCAGCTTACTAGCGGGAGGGCCGGAGACCCAGTACTTC. This sequence encodes CASSLLAGGPETQYF.

This clone occurred once. The rearrangement joins TRBV2 to TRBJ2-7; 8 bases align to TRBD1. Trimming cost V 4 bases and J 3 bases; bases outside gene matches: 5. Germline V CDR1 and CDR2: SNHLY, FYNNEI. This CDR3 region has 14 residues. The CDR3 is CASSVRGQGYEQYF. CDR3 sequence (DNA): TGTGCCAGCAGTGTTCGAGGACAGGGCTACGAGCAGTACTTC.

V and J are TRBV27 and TRBJ2-5; D gene unclear. Germline V gene lookup returns CDR1 MNHEY and CDR2 SMNVEV (reference sequence). The CDR3 is 15 amino acids. The V end was cut by 0 bases, the J end by 1 base, with 9 bases between. CDR3 residues: CASSLSLTVQETQYF. CDR3 bases: TGTGCCAGCAGTTTATCTCTAACAGTCCAAGAGACCCAGTACTTC.

The CDR3 DNA reads as TGTGCCAGCAGGGTAGTCGGGACTAACTATGGCTACACCTTC. It yields the protein CASRVVGTNYGYTF. This rearrangement joins TRBV6-1 to TRBJ1-2, with no clear D. The CDR3 is 14 residues long. Germline CDR1 is MNHNS and CDR2 is SASEGT. V lost 6 bases and J lost 0, with 11 bases in between.

The gene calls are TRBV6-5 and TRBJ2-2; 10 nucleotides line up with TRBD2. There are 15 residues in the CDR3. Trimming took 5 bases from V and 4 from J; bases not matched to a gene: 4. Germline V gene sequence: CDR1 MNHEY, CDR2 SVGAGI. Here the CDR3 reads CASSALAGVTGELFF. As DNA, the CDR3 is TGTGCCAGCAGTGCCCTAGCGGGGGTCACCGGGGAGCTGTTTTTT.

This clone was detected once. This chain uses TRBV29-1 with TRBJ2-3, with 11 bases lining up with TRBD2. This CDR3 has 15 residues. CDR1 and CDR2 from the germline V gene are SQVTM and ANQGSEA. V shed 4 bases and J 4 bases; nucleotides not matched to a gene: 7. CDR3 residues: CSVVISGRVADTQYF. Here the CDR3 DNA reads TGCAGCGTTGTGATTAGCGGGAGGGTTGCAGATACGCAGTATTTT.

This clone appeared a single time. V is TRBV28 and J is TRBJ1-5; 9 nucleotides agree with TRBD1. Germline loops: CDR1 MDHEN, CDR2 SYDVKM. CDR3 length equals 15 residues. J gave up 4 bases and V 5 bases, and 6 bases lay outside the gene matches. Here the CDR3 reads CASSPVDRGNQPQHF. For the CDR3, the DNA is TGTGCCAGCAGTCCCGTTGACAGGGGGAATCAGCCCCAGCATTTT.

The table lists this clone with a few counts. The chain carries TRBV30 and TRBJ2-1, with 10 bases that match TRBD2. The CDR3 runs 14 residues. V was clipped by 1 base and J by 8 bases; unmatched bases: 5. Germline values: CDR1 GTSNPN, CDR2 SVGIG (reference sequence). CDR3 sequence (DNA): TGTGCCTGGAGTGGGGCTAGCGGGAGCGATGAGCAGTTCTTC. Its translation is CAWSGASGSDEQFF.

Only a few counts were recorded for this clone. V is TRBV19 and J is TRBJ1-1, with 9 nucleotides matching TRBD1. The length of the CDR3 is 15 residues. Germline V lookup: CDR1 LNHDA, CDR2 SQIVND (reference sequence). V lost 6 bases and J lost 0; bases outside the gene matches: 5. CDR3 sequence: CASSFGDRVNTEAFF. In nucleotides, the CDR3 is TGTGCCAGTAGCTTCGGGGACAGGGTGAACACTGAAGCTTTCTTT.

There are a few counts of this clone. CDR3 region: CASGQGSNQPQHF. In DNA, the CDR3 is TGTGCCAGCGGACAGGGAAGCAATCAGCCCCAGCATTTT. This chain connects TRBV2 to TRBJ1-5; 8 nucleotides align to TRBD1. CDR1 and CDR2 (germline): SNHLY, FYNNEI. The length of the CDR3 is 13 residues. With 8 bases clipped from V and 1 base from J, the junction kept 1 base outside the gene matches.

The V gene is TRBV11-2, the J gene TRBJ2-1; TRBD1 agrees at 9 bases. Germline-derived CDR1 and CDR2 are SGHAT and FQNNGV. The CDR3 length is 13 residues. V dropped 4 bases and J dropped 8; count of bases not matched to a gene: 3. This CDR3 reads CASSWTGVDEQFF. CDR3 nucleotide sequence: TGTGCCAGCAGCTGGACAGGGGTGGATGAGCAGTTCTTC.

This clone was found a few times. This chain uses TRBV9 with TRBJ2-3, with TRBD2 as a possible D gene (6 bases). The CDR3 is 16 amino acids. V dropped 2 bases and J dropped 3 bases, with 16 bases sitting between them. From germline, CDR1 is SGDLS and CDR2 YYNGEE. CDR3 coding DNA: TGTGCCAGCAGCGTTTCTGCCGGGACTTATACAGATACGCAGTATTTT. Translation gives CASSVSAGTYTDTQYF.

The chain's CDR3 is CASSPQTSGGPIPGELFF. In nucleotides, the CDR3 is TGTGCCAGCAGTCCACAGACTAGCGGGGGGCCCATCCCAGGGGAGCTGTTTTTT. The chain has TRBV28 and TRBJ2-2; 13 bases are a match to TRBD2. Germline assignment: CDR1 MDHEN and CDR2 SYDVKM. CDR3 length: 18 amino acids. V shed 5 bases, J shed 8 bases, and the junction held 14 bases outside the gene matches. The whole variable domain, filled in from reference TRBV28 and TRBJ2-2, reads DVKVTQSSRYLVKRTGEKVFLECVQDMDHENMFWYRQDPGLGLRLIYFSYDVKMKEKGDIPEGYSVSREKKERFSLILESASTNQTSMYLCASSPQTSGGPIPGELFFGEGSRLTVL.

This clone was seen once. This chain connects TRBV6-5 to TRBJ1-1, with D possibly matching TRBD1 (6 bases). V dropped 5 bases and J dropped 1 base, with 8 bases sitting between them. CDR3 size: 13 residues. Germline V lookup: CDR1 MNHEY, CDR2 SVGAGI. The CDR3 protein is CASSPQGNTEAFF. The CDR3 DNA reads as TGTGCCAGCAGTCCACAGGGGAACACTGAAGCTTTCTTT.

The chain recombines TRBV25-1 with TRBJ2-1; D might be TRBD2 (6 bases). V lost 2 bases, J lost 4 bases, and 12 bases lay in between. The CDR3 consists of 15 residues. Germline CDR1 MGHDK, CDR2 SYGVNS. This CDR3 is CASSETGVRYNEQFF. In nucleotides, the CDR3 is TGTGCCAGCAGTGAAACGGGAGTGAGGTACAATGAGCAGTTCTTC.